This TCR beta chain appears in the sequencing data of a study of blood T cell repertoires in COVID-19. Study context: The study drew acute and convalescent COVID-19 samples from the United States, Italy and Spain.

V lost 6 bases to trimming and J lost 2 bases, with 11 bases between them. The CDR3 length is 13 residues. Germline CDR1 and CDR2: MGHDK and SYGVNS. In the original analysis: The authors estimated nucleated cell counts from reference gene primer amplification. Data came from immunoSEQ multiplex PCR; TCRdb stores just in-frame clones and leaves some out. The V and J calls and clone size were taken over from that table, and D and trimming were inferred from the DNA. The sample carries about 200,000 clones, 70% to 90% recorded once. The receptor was isolated from a man aged 60 to 69 with acute or convalescent COVID-19. Sequencing input: peripheral blood. J is TRBJ2-7 and V is TRBV25-1; D might be TRBD2 (5 bases). CDR3 protein: CASRRSGTYEQYF. The CDR3 DNA sequence: TGTGCCAGCAGACGGAGCGGAACCTACGAGCAGTACTTC.